This TCR beta chain stems from a study of early T cells in non-severe SARS-CoV-2 infection. As for the study in general: The study sequenced bulk RNA from unsorted whole blood, with chains unpaired. Overall study findings and caveats: Matching results from VDJdb favored anti-spike CD8 responses, leaving private and CD4 specificities undetected.

This clonotype was recorded at least ten times. Its cognate antigen is unknown. Each single cDNA molecule received a unique molecular identifier. TCRdb ran MiXCR on the 5' RACE reads and lists one entry per CDR3 protein. Of approximately 69,000 distinct CDR3 sequences in the sample, 12% were seen once. This CDR3 is 14 amino acids long. CDR1 is SQVTM, CDR2 ANQGSEA, per germline. V lost 5 bases, J lost 2 bases, and 16 bases lay in between. The J gene is TRBJ2-7, the V gene TRBV29-1, with D hard to call. The TCR was taken from an adult who was a healthcare worker with PCR-confirmed SARS-CoV-2 infection or an uninfected control (not recorded which). Sequencing used whole blood. For the CDR3, the DNA is TGCAGCGTTAGGAGAAGCCAGGTGCCCTACGAGCAGTACTTC. Translated, it gives CSVRRSQVPYEQYF.